Below, 9 T cell receptor beta chains from the same sample are listed, as sequenced in a study of cytomegalovirus exposure and HLA in healthy donors. The primer mix had 60 Vbeta and 13 Jbeta primers. Method: immunoSEQ multiplex PCR; TCRdb's copy keeps in-frame clones and lacks some. The data contain approximately 130,000 clones, 75% of them singletons. Sequencing was carried out using PBMCs. The source of these receptors is a man aged 25-45 years in good health and CMV-seronegative.

The chain uses TRBV30 and TRBJ1-2; no clear D. Between the trimmed V and J ends, which lost 1 base and 4 bases, there was a span of 10 bases. Looked up from germline, CDR1 is GTSNPN and CDR2 is SVGIG (reference sequence). The CDR3 runs 13 residues. The CDR3 loop reads CAWSANGLYGYTF. As DNA, the CDR3 is TGTGCCTGGAGTGCAAATGGACTCTATGGCTACACCTTC.

The V gene is TRBV27, the J gene TRBJ1-1, with TRBD1 matching over 8 bases. The CDR3 has 15 residues. Germline CDR1 reads MNHEY; CDR2 reads SMNVEV (reference sequence). V shed 6 bases and J 5 bases; nucleotides not matched to a gene: 11. The CDR3 nucleotides read TGTGCCAGCAGCTCACTGCAGGGGGCGCTTACTGAAGCTTTCTTT. As protein: CASSSLQGALTEAFF.

The chain has TRBV5-6 and TRBJ1-2; 8 bases align to TRBD1. V dropped 3 bases and J dropped 3; count of bases not matched to a gene: 7. This CDR3 has 15 amino acids. CDR1 and CDR2 from the germline V gene are SGHDT and YYEEEE. CDR3 amino acids: CASSYQDRVDYGYTF. In nucleotides, the CDR3 is TGTGCCAGCAGCTACCAGGACAGGGTTGACTATGGCTACACCTTC.

The V call is TRBV14, the J call TRBJ2-7, with D possibly matching TRBD1 (6 bases). Per germline, CDR1 SGHDN and CDR2 FVKESK. The CDR3 contains 16 residues. V lost 1 base and J 4 bases, leaving 17 bases between the germline ends. The CDR3 loop is CASSQVQGRGRYEQYF. The CDR3 bases are TGTGCCAGCAGCCAAGTTCAGGGCAGGGGTCGGTACGAGCAGTACTTC.

The CDR3 reads CASSPPGQGGEKLFF. CDR3 DNA: TGTGCCAGCAGTCCTCCGGGACAGGGTGGTGAAAAACTGTTTTTT. The chain uses TRBV28 and TRBJ1-4, with 9 nucleotides matching TRBD1. The CDR3 is 15 amino acids. Losses at the gene ends were 5 bases for V and 7 bases for J; bases not matched to a gene: 8. Germline V gene lookup returns CDR1 MDHEN and CDR2 SYDVKM.

A few counts support this clone. The rearrangement joins TRBV5-6 to TRBJ2-7, with D perhaps matching TRBD1 (5 bases). Germline V gene data show CDR1 as SGHDT and CDR2 as YYEEEE. V gave up 2 bases and J gave up 0 bases, with 6 bases separating them. The CDR3 has 13 amino acids. The DNA for the CDR3 is TGTGCCAGCAGCTTTCAGGGCTCCTACGAGCAGTACTTC. Protein sequence: CASSFQGSYEQYF.

The chain recombines TRBV6-1 with TRBJ1-2; a possible D gene is TRBD1 (6 bases). The V end was cut by 7 bases, the J end by 8 bases, with 17 bases between. The V gene's germline CDR1 is MNHNS and CDR2 SASEGT. This CDR3 is built from 13 residues. CDR3 sequence reads: CASTKGAGDGYTF. CDR3 bases: TGTGCCAGCACTAAAGGGGCAGGGGACGGCTACACCTTC.

The chain couples TRBV4-3 to TRBJ2-7; perhaps TRBD2 as D (6 bases). V was trimmed by 1 base and J by 0 bases, leaving 16 bases between them. Germline V gene data show CDR1 as LGHNA and CDR2 as YSLEER. The CDR3 is 17 residues long. The CDR3 here is CASSQAPAGKSSYEQYF. The CDR3 DNA reads TGCGCCAGCAGCCAAGCGCCGGCGGGGAAGTCCTCCTACGAGCAGTACTTC.

The genes are TRBV5-6 and TRBJ1-3; the D is unclear. Germline values: CDR1 SGHDT, CDR2 YYEEEE. The CDR3 covers 14 residues. The ends were cut back, 1 base at V and 0 bases at J, with 5 bases in the middle. Here the CDR3 DNA reads TGTGCCAGCAGCTTGTGGAGCTCTGGAAACACCATATATTTT. Amino acids: CASSLWSSGNTIYF.